The next 27 T cell receptor beta chains were all read from a single sample in a study of T cell repertoires in ileal Crohn's disease. TCRdb's table, derived via immunoSEQ multiplex PCR, lists solely in-frame clones and lacks some. Altogether about 15,000 clones are present, less than 65% being singletons, with the ten largest covering roughly 6.2%. Input material: ileal tissue. The receptors stem from an adult with Crohn's disease.

This chain uses TRBV5-4 with TRBJ2-3, with 11 bases matching TRBD2. The junction had 8 bases not matched to a gene; V was cut back by 0 bases and J by 5 bases. This CDR3 is built from 17 residues. Per germline, CDR1 SGHNT and CDR2 YYREEE (reference sequence). The CDR3 spells CASSLEGSGRARDTQYF. In DNA, the CDR3 is TGTGCCAGCAGCTTGGAAGGTAGCGGGAGGGCCAGAGATACGCAGTATTTT.

The chain carries TRBV28 and TRBJ2-7, with TRBD2 matching 9 bases. Trimming cost V 5 bases and J 3 bases; bases outside gene matches: 8. Germline CDR1 and CDR2: MDHEN and SYDVKM. The CDR3 runs 15 residues. Written as DNA, the CDR3 is TGTGCCAGCAGTAAACTTAGCGGGGGTCTCTACGAGCAGTACTTC. Protein sequence: CASSKLSGGLYEQYF.

The V call is TRBV11-2, the J call TRBJ2-7; 8 nucleotides align to TRBD2. Germline V lookup: CDR1 SGHAT, CDR2 FQNNGV. With V trimmed by 1 base and J by 2 bases, 4 bases remained unmatched. The CDR3 is 15 residues long. The CDR3, as DNA: TGTGCCAGCAGCTTAGGTGCGGGAGGCCCCTACGAGCAGTACTTC. Amino acid sequence: CASSLGAGGPYEQYF.

V is TRBV5-1 and J is TRBJ2-7; D is perhaps TRBD2 (5 bases). Germline loops: CDR1 SGHRS, CDR2 YFSETQ. The CDR3 spans 14 residues. Deletions cut 0 bases from V and 1 base from J, with 8 bases between. DNA for the CDR3: TGCGCCAGCAGCTTGGGTAGCGTATCCTACGAGCAGTACTTC. It yields the protein CASSLGSVSYEQYF.

The J gene is TRBJ1-4, the V gene TRBV7-9; no definite D call. Trimming stripped 6 bases from V and 4 bases from J, with 15 bases between. CDR1 SEHNR and CDR2 FQNEAQ come from the germline V gene (reference sequence). CDR3 length: 15 amino acids. The CDR3 region has the DNA TGTGCCAGCAGTCTCGCGGGCAATAGTAATGAAAAACTGTTTTTT. Its protein product is CASSLAGNSNEKLFF.

The rearrangement links TRBV5-6 to TRBJ2-7, with 7 bases identical to TRBD2. The V segment lost 4 bases and the J segment 6 bases; nucleotides outside the gene matches: 10. This CDR3 is built from 14 residues. Germline-derived CDR1 and CDR2 are SGHDT and YYEEEE. The CDR3 here is CASSQQPSGTEQYF. As DNA, the CDR3 is TGTGCCAGCAGCCAACAACCCAGCGGGACCGAGCAGTACTTC.

This chain connects TRBV4-2 to TRBJ1-5, with D unresolved. CDR1 is LGHNA and CDR2 is YNFKEQ in the germline V gene. The CDR3 is 14 amino acids. V was pared by 0 bases and J by 9 bases, with 12 bases between. The CDR3 DNA reads TGTGCCAGCAGCCAAGATAGCGAGTTTCGGCCCCAGCATTTT. The encoded protein is CASSQDSEFRPQHF.

The chain has TRBV7-6 and TRBJ2-7; 15 positions agree with TRBD2. Germline CDR1 reads SGHVS; CDR2 reads FNYEAQ. J was trimmed by 2 bases and V by 1 base; bases with no gene match: 3. This CDR3 is 17 amino acids long. The DNA for the CDR3 is TGTGCCAGCAGCTTAGGAGGACTAGCGGGAGGGACCTACGAGCAGTACTTC. This encodes CASSLGGLAGGTYEQYF.

This chain links TRBV6-5 with TRBJ2-2; D unclear. Germline values: CDR1 MNHEY, CDR2 SVGAGI. The CDR3 has 15 residues. The ends were cut back, 7 bases at V and 6 bases at J, with 18 bases in the middle. CDR3 coding DNA: TGTGCCAGCATCACTGAGTACCGAAGCGCCGGGGAGCTGTTTTTT. Residues: CASITEYRSAGELFF.

The rearrangement joins TRBV5-4 to TRBJ2-1, with 12 bases that match TRBD2. The CDR3 runs to 13 residues. J lost 9 bases, V lost 7 bases, and 5 bases had no gene match. The V gene's germline CDR1 is SGHNT and CDR2 YYREEE (reference sequence). CDR3 amino acids: CASSSGRGGEQFF. DNA of the CDR3: TGTGCCAGCTCTAGCGGGAGGGGGGGTGAGCAGTTCTTC.

The table lists this clone with a few counts. The J gene is TRBJ2-5, the V gene TRBV16, with D perhaps matching TRBD1 (5 bases). In germline, CDR1 is KGHSY, CDR2 FQNENV. The CDR3 spans 13 residues. Between the trimmed V and J ends, which lost 4 bases and 5 bases, there was a span of 11 bases. For the CDR3, the DNA is TGTGCCAGCAGCCGTAGGGGTGCGGAGACCCAGTACTTC. It is translated as CASSRRGAETQYF.

This sequence joins TRBV15 and TRBJ2-1, with D unresolved. CDR1 and CDR2 (germline): LNHNV, YYDKDF (reference sequence). The V and J ends lost 1 base and 5 bases respectively, with 9 bases between them. The CDR3 is 14 amino acids. CDR3 in DNA: TGTGCCACCAGCAGAGCTAGAATCCACAATGAGCAGTTCTTC. Protein: CATSRARIHNEQFF.

The chain combines TRBV5-1 with TRBJ1-2; 8 nucleotides agree with TRBD1. Trimming removed 5 bases from V and 4 bases from J; junction bases left unmatched: 7. The CDR3 is 14 amino acids. Germline V gene lookup returns CDR1 SGHRS and CDR2 YFSETQ. CDR3 sequence reads: CASSLTQGAYGYTF. The CDR3 region has the DNA TGCGCCAGCAGTCTGACGCAGGGGGCCTATGGCTACACCTTC.

CDR3 nucleotide sequence: TGTGCCAGCAGAGGAGCTAACTATGGCTACACCTTC. Translation gives CASRGANYGYTF. The genes are TRBV7-2 and TRBJ1-2; D remains unclear. Germline CDR1 SGHTA, CDR2 FQGNSA. CDR3 length: 12 residues. V gave up 6 bases and J gave up 0 bases, with 5 bases separating them.

The V and J genes are TRBV18 and TRBJ2-7; perhaps TRBD2 as D (6 bases). V gave up 5 bases and J gave up 7 bases, with 15 bases separating them. The CDR3 extends over 13 amino acids. Germline CDR1 reads KGHSH; CDR2 reads LQKENI. The DNA for the CDR3 is TGTGCCAGCTCATCTCAGGGACTCGAAGAGCAGTACTTC. The encoded protein is CASSSQGLEEQYF.

The rearrangement joins TRBV30 to TRBJ1-1; D may be TRBD1 (6 bases). The CDR3 covers 13 residues. V shed 4 bases and J shed 4 bases, with 13 bases lying between them. CDR1 GTSNPN and CDR2 SVGIG come from the germline V gene (reference sequence). CDR3 bases: TGTGCCTGGAACCAGGGGAGTGGCACTGAAGCTTTCTTT. Amino acids: CAWNQGSGTEAFF.

The chain links TRBV23-1 to TRBJ2-1; D is possibly TRBD2 (5 bases). TRBV23-1 is an ORF for which the function is uncertain. Trimming took off 9 bases at V and 7 bases at J, with 7 bases between the two ends. CDR3 length: 10 residues. The DNA for the CDR3 is TGCGCCAGTCGGGATAATGAGCAGTTCTTC. Amino acids: CASRDNEQFF.

V and J are TRBV7-8 and TRBJ2-4, with 9 bases identical to TRBD2. Germline lookup yields CDR1 SGHVS and CDR2 FQNEAQ. The junction had 10 bases not matched to a gene; V was cut back by 5 bases and J by 8 bases. This CDR3 region has 15 residues. CDR3 in amino acids: CASSLSGSGWDIQYF. The CDR3 nucleotides read TGTGCCAGCAGCCTTAGCGGGAGTGGGTGGGACATTCAGTACTTC.

The V and J genes are TRBV4-2 and TRBJ2-3; 11 bases map to TRBD2. The CDR3 has 16 residues. The V segment lost 0 bases and the J segment 9 bases; nucleotides outside the gene matches: 8. Per the germline V gene, CDR1 is LGHNA and CDR2 is YNFKEQ. Written as DNA, the CDR3 is TGTGCCAGCAGCCAAGATGGAACTAGCGGGAGCTGGACGCAGTATTTT. Translated, it gives CASSQDGTSGSWTQYF.

This clone appeared a single time. The chain couples TRBV6-4 to TRBJ2-2, with 10 bases that match TRBD1. Germline assignment: CDR1 MRHNA and CDR2 SNTAGT. V gave up 6 bases and J gave up 4 bases; unmatched junction bases: 2. The CDR3 extends over 14 amino acids. The CDR3 nucleotides read TGTGCCAGCAGCCGGGACAGGGGCACCGGGGAGCTGTTTTTT. The encoded protein is CASSRDRGTGELFF.

The chain employs TRBV5-6 and TRBJ2-1; no clear D. The CDR3 has 12 residues. Germline CDR1 and CDR2: SGHDT and YYEEEE. V was clipped by 3 bases and J by 5 bases, with 6 bases between them. The CDR3 reads CASSYSHNEQFF. Here the CDR3 DNA reads TGTGCCAGCAGCTACAGCCACAATGAGCAGTTCTTC.

J is TRBJ2-5 and V is TRBV4-3, with D perhaps TRBD1 (6 bases). The DNA end is a closer match to TRBJ2-7, so the J assignment may be wrong. The germline CDR1 and CDR2 sequences are LGHNA and YSLEER. The CDR3 spans 14 residues. The CDR3 nucleotides are TGCGCCAGCAGCCTGGGGGCAGGGAACTACGAGCAGTACTTC. Encoded protein: CASSLGAGNYEQYF.

The chain has TRBV29-1 and TRBJ2-2; the D gene is possibly TRBD1 (6 bases). V was clipped by 6 bases and J by 7 bases, with 15 bases between them. Germline V lookup: CDR1 SQVTM, CDR2 ANQGSEA. The CDR3 loop spans 13 amino acids. CDR3 amino acids: CSVSNTGFGELFF. CDR3 nucleotide sequence: TGCAGCGTCTCAAATACAGGGTTCGGGGAGCTGTTTTTT.

This clone was detected a few times. V and J are TRBV7-2 and TRBJ2-1; 8 bases align to TRBD2. The junction had 14 bases not matched to a gene; V was cut back by 4 bases and J by 9 bases. This CDR3 is built from 16 residues. The germline gives CDR1 SGHTA, CDR2 FQGNSA. CDR3 loop: CASSSLPGRATGEQFF. For the CDR3, the DNA is TGTGCCAGCAGCTCGTTACCCGGGAGGGCAACGGGTGAGCAGTTCTTC.

The chain employs TRBV7-2 and TRBJ2-1; TRBD2 aligns across 14 bases. J gave up 1 base and V 1 base, and 6 bases lay outside the gene matches. The CDR3 contains 19 residues. The V gene's germline CDR1 is SGHTA and CDR2 FQGNSA. Here the CDR3 DNA reads TGTGCCAGCAGCTTAGGGGGGACTAGCGGGGGTGTATCCTACAATGAGCAGTTCTTC. It specifies CASSLGGTSGGVSYNEQFF.

This clone has only one observation. The chain links TRBV5-4 to TRBJ1-2; the match to TRBD1 covers 8 bases. The germline V gene has CDR1 SGHNT and CDR2 YYREEE (reference sequence). J was trimmed by 4 bases and V by 0 bases; bases with no gene match: 2. This CDR3 is 14 amino acids long. The CDR3 region is CASSLGQGLYGYTF. The CDR3 region has the DNA TGTGCCAGCAGCTTGGGACAGGGGCTCTATGGCTACACCTTC.

The J gene is TRBJ2-1, the V gene TRBV5-6, with D maybe TRBD2 (6 bases). Looked up from germline, CDR1 is SGHDT and CDR2 is YYEEEE. The length of the CDR3 is 15 residues. Between the trimmed V and J ends, which lost 2 bases and 6 bases, there was a span of 15 bases. The CDR3 coding sequence is TGTGCCAGCAGCTTACGACTAGGAGAGCGCAATGAGCAGTTCTTC. Translated: CASSLRLGERNEQFF.